The 31 T cell receptor beta chains listed next were all sequenced from one sample in a study of post-analysis software for immune sequencing data. Included in the TCR beta cDNA libraries were unique molecular identifiers. TCRdb called the PCR reads again in MiXCR, with one record for every CDR3 protein. The sample lists hundreds of thousands of distinct CDR3 sequences; roughly 27% were seen once. The antigens these receptors bind are not known. The study, taken as a whole, reports: There were five TRBV segments more frequent in patients than controls, and TRBV5-6, TRBV5-1 and TRBV20-1 were among them.

Sequencing was performed on blood. These receptors came from a girl between 10 and 17 years old with multiple sclerosis.

This clonotype was seen a few times. This chain uses TRBV28 with TRBJ2-3, with a tentative D call TRBD2 (5 bases). V was shortened by 6 bases and J by 2 bases, with 15 bases between the two germline ends. Germline-derived CDR1 and CDR2 are MDHEN and SYDVKM. The CDR3 spans 15 residues. The CDR3 bases are TGTGCCAGCAGCCGGTCCAGCGGTTACACAGATACGCAGTATTTT. Translated, it gives CASSRSSGYTDTQYF.

This chain links TRBV6-5 with TRBJ2-3, with 11 bases fitting TRBD2. The CDR3 sequence is 17 residues long. The germline CDR1 and CDR2 sequences are MNHEY and SVGAGI. Losses at the gene ends were 0 bases for V and 7 bases for J; bases not matched to a gene: 9. The CDR3 is CASSYSRLAGGTYTQYF. The CDR3 nucleotides are TGTGCCAGCAGTTACTCGAGGCTAGCGGGAGGAACGTATACGCAGTATTTT.

This clonotype was observed a handful of times. The chain combines TRBV20-1 with TRBJ1-1; no clear D. The CDR3 is made up of 13 amino acids. Trimming stripped 3 bases from V and 0 bases from J, with 8 bases between. Germline V gene data show CDR1 as DFQATT and CDR2 as SNEGSKA (reference sequence). The CDR3 nucleotides read TGCAGTGCTAGGGGCCCCCTGAACACTGAAGCTTTCTTT. Protein: CSARGPLNTEAFF.

The V and J genes are TRBV9 and TRBJ1-5; no reliable D call. V dropped 4 bases and J dropped 6 bases, with 14 bases sitting between them. Looked up from germline, CDR1 is SGDLS and CDR2 is YYNGEE. CDR3 size: 14 residues. CDR3 sequence reads: CASSPGDGGQPQHF. CDR3 coding DNA: TGTGCCAGCAGCCCAGGTGATGGAGGTCAGCCCCAGCATTTT.

This clonotype occurred a few times. The chain employs TRBV27 and TRBJ2-5; D is tentatively TRBD1 or TRBD2 (6 bases each). The CDR3 consists of 19 residues. V was clipped by 5 bases and J by 2 bases, with 27 bases between them. Germline V lookup: CDR1 MNHEY, CDR2 SMNVEV (reference sequence). CDR3 protein: CASSPAARGVSVIQETQYF. The CDR3 coding sequence is TGTGCCAGCAGTCCCGCAGCGAGGGGGGTCTCCGTCATTCAAGAGACCCAGTACTTC.

The gene calls are TRBV11-2 and TRBJ2-7; D not certain. The germline V and J ends were trimmed by 2 bases and 2 bases, with 16 bases remaining between them. CDR1 and CDR2 from the germline V gene are SGHAT and FQNNGV. This CDR3 is built from 16 residues. CDR3 in amino acids: CASSLFPDPRTYEQYF. The CDR3 bases are TGTGCCAGCAGCTTATTTCCCGACCCCCGCACCTACGAGCAGTACTTC. The full variable domain, completed using reference TRBV11-2 and TRBJ2-7, is EAGVAQSPRYKIIEKRQSVAFWCNPISGHATLYWYQQILGQGPKLLIQFQNNGVVDDSQLPKDRFSAERLKGVDSTLKIQPAKLEDSAVYLCASSLFPDPRTYEQYFGPGTRLTVT.

Concerning this clonotype: At one end, the junction sequence differs from germline, possibly due to a read error. The rearrangement joins TRBV6-6 to TRBJ2-5; 7 bases map to TRBD1. The CDR3 runs 14 residues. CDR1 and CDR2 from the germline V gene are MNHNY and SVGAGI (reference sequence). In nucleotides, the CDR3 is TGTGCCAGCAGGTACTGGCAGGGGGAAGAGACCCAGTACTTC. Translating gives CASRYWQGEETQYF.

This clonotype appeared a few times. This chain joins TRBV20-1 and TRBJ2-7; 9 bases are shared with TRBD2. The V segment lost 5 bases and the J segment 2 bases; nucleotides outside the gene matches: 7. The V gene's germline CDR1 is DFQATT and CDR2 SNEGSKA (reference sequence). The CDR3 sequence is 14 residues long. CDR3 DNA: TGCAGTGCTGCCACTAGCGGGCTTCCCTACGAGCAGTACTTC. Translating it yields CSAATSGLPYEQYF.

This clonotype appeared many times. The chain has TRBV20-1 and TRBJ2-3, with 10 bases aligning to TRBD1. CDR3 length: 16 amino acids. Germline loops: CDR1 DFQATT, CDR2 SNEGSKA (reference sequence). V was clipped by 0 bases and J by 4 bases; unmatched bases: 7. CDR3 coding DNA: TGCAGTGCTAGAGAGCTGGGACAGGGGTTTGCAGATACGCAGTATTTT. As protein: CSARELGQGFADTQYF.

This clonotype was detected a few times. The rearrangement joins TRBV6-6 to TRBJ2-5, with D perhaps matching TRBD1 or TRBD2 (5 bases each). Trimming removed 2 bases from V and 2 bases from J, with 15 bases in between. CDR3 length: 16 amino acids. Germline lookup yields CDR1 MNHNY and CDR2 SVGAGI (reference sequence). CDR3 loop: CASSYLSGRPQETQYF. The CDR3 coding sequence is TGTGCCAGCAGTTACCTCTCGGGACGCCCTCAAGAGACCCAGTACTTC.

V gene TRBV27 combines with J gene TRBJ2-5; TRBD1 matches 9 bases. Germline CDR1 reads MNHEY; CDR2 reads SMNVEV (reference sequence). The CDR3 sequence is 15 residues long. Losses at the gene ends were 5 bases for V and 11 bases for J; bases not matched to a gene: 15. CDR3 DNA: TGTGCCAGCAGTCACCGGGACAGGGACTACAATGAGCAGTACTTC. Translation: CASSHRDRDYNEQYF.

Comments on this clonotype: This may come from a read error, since a much larger clone is one base off. The rearrangement uses TRBV9 and TRBJ2-7; unclear D gene. CDR3 length: 14 amino acids. Between the trimmed V and J ends, which lost 1 base and 3 bases, there was a span of 11 bases. Germline CDR1 reads SGDLS; CDR2 reads YYNGEE. In nucleotides, the CDR3 is TGTGCCAGCAGCGTAAGCAGCGCTGGCTACGAGCAGTACTTC. Amino acid sequence: CASSVSSAGYEQYF.

This clonotype was detected many times. This rearrangement joins TRBV20-1 to TRBJ2-5; possibly TRBD1 or TRBD2 for D (5 bases each). V was trimmed by 7 bases and J by 1 base, leaving 13 bases between them. CDR1 DFQATT and CDR2 SNEGSKA come from the germline V gene (reference sequence). This CDR3 has 13 residues. CDR3 residues: CSVDAGSQETQYF. In DNA, the CDR3 is TGCAGTGTCGATGCAGGGAGCCAAGAGACCCAGTACTTC.

This clonotype was detected many times. V gene TRBV29-1 combines with J gene TRBJ2-5, with D perhaps matching TRBD2 (5 bases). Per the germline V gene, CDR1 is SQVTM and CDR2 is ANQGSEA. This CDR3 spans 14 amino acids. V was cut by 4 bases and J by 0 bases, with 12 bases left in between. The CDR3 sequence: CSVVVGLHQETQYF. The CDR3 DNA reads TGCAGCGTTGTTGTAGGACTGCACCAAGAGACCCAGTACTTC.

This clonotype turned up a few times. The chain combines TRBV7-2 with TRBJ2-5; TRBD1 matches at 7 bases. The germline gives CDR1 SGHTA, CDR2 FQGNSA. The junction had 7 bases not matched to a gene; V was cut back by 4 bases and J by 2 bases. This CDR3 has 15 residues. Written as DNA, the CDR3 is TGTGCCAGCAGCTCAAGACAGGGCGGACAAGAGACCCAGTACTTC. Translating it yields CASSSRQGGQETQYF.

The gene calls are TRBV6-6 and TRBJ1-4; 8 bases are a match to TRBD1. CDR1 is MNHNY and CDR2 is SVGAGI in the germline V gene (reference sequence). V shed 6 bases and J 3 bases; nucleotides not matched to a gene: 12. There are 17 residues in the CDR3. CDR3 loop: CASRTGQAPTANEKLFF. CDR3 in DNA: TGTGCCAGCAGGACGGGACAGGCACCGACAGCTAATGAAAAACTGTTTTTT.

This clonotype has more than one count but fewer than ten. V is TRBV5-1 and J is TRBJ1-1, with D possibly being TRBD1 (6 bases). The germline V gene has CDR1 SGHRS and CDR2 YFSETQ. CDR3 length: 14 residues. Trimming pared 1 base from V and 3 bases from J, leaving 10 bases between. The CDR3 sequence: CASSLTGTHTEAFF. The CDR3, as DNA: TGCGCCAGCAGCTTGACCGGGACACACACTGAAGCTTTCTTT.

This clonotype was found many times. V is TRBV5-5 and J is TRBJ2-5; D remains ambiguous. The CDR3 covers 15 residues. Germline-derived CDR1 and CDR2 are SGHKS and YYEKEE (reference sequence). V shed 6 bases and J shed 4 bases, with 19 bases lying between them. The CDR3 DNA sequence: TGTGCCAGCACCCTGACCCACCTTCTCCGAGAGACCCAGTACTTC. Translated, it gives CASTLTHLLRETQYF.

A note on this clonotype: Sequence at one end of the junction differs from germline and may be a read error. J is TRBJ2-7 and V is TRBV28, with a possible D match to TRBD2 (6 bases). Germline-derived CDR1 and CDR2 are MDHEN and SYDVKM. This CDR3 spans 17 amino acids. CDR3 loop: CAGSSWGAGSGDYEQYF. CDR3 DNA: TGTGCCGGCAGCTCATGGGGTGCCGGGAGTGGGGACTACGAGCAGTACTTC.

In this sample, this clonotype turned up a few times. V and J are TRBV7-9 and TRBJ2-5; D may be TRBD2 (5 bases). Deletions cut 5 bases from V and 6 bases from J, with 13 bases between. The CDR3 totals 13 residues. Germline V gene sequence: CDR1 SEHNR, CDR2 FQNEAQ (reference sequence). The CDR3, as DNA: TGTGCCAGCAGCCCCTTGAGGGATAAGACCCAGTACTTC. Encoded protein: CASSPLRDKTQYF. The full variable domain, rest sourced from reference TRBV7-9 and TRBJ2-5, is DTGVSQNPRHKITKRGQNVTFRCDPISEHNRLYWYRQTLGQGPEFLTYFQNEAQLEKSRLLSDRFSAERPKGSFSTLEIQRTEQGDSAMYLCASSPLRDKTQYFGPGTRLLVL.

The chain is built from TRBV7-2 and TRBJ2-1, with TRBD2 matching over 16 bases. With 5 bases clipped from V and 5 bases from J, the junction kept 12 bases outside the gene matches. CDR1 and CDR2 (germline): SGHTA, FQGNSA. The CDR3 loop spans 19 amino acids. The CDR3 DNA reads TGTGCCAGCAGCCCCAGACCGGGACTAGCGGGAGGGCGACACAATGAGCAGTTCTTC. Amino acids: CASSPRPGLAGGRHNEQFF.

The sample holds a few counts of this clonotype. CDR3 protein: CSVATPTARVLYSYNEQFF. DNA for the CDR3: TGCAGCGTTGCTACCCCAACAGCAAGGGTTCTGTACTCCTACAATGAGCAGTTCTTC. V is TRBV29-1 and J is TRBJ2-1; D ambiguous. Germline V CDR1 and CDR2: SQVTM, ANQGSEA. Between the trimmed V and J ends, which lost 4 bases and 0 bases, there was a span of 25 bases. The CDR3 is 19 residues long.

The gene calls are TRBV7-2 and TRBJ2-7; 9 bases are a match to TRBD2. From germline, CDR1 is SGHTA and CDR2 FQGNSA. The CDR3 has 17 residues. Germline trimming cut 5 bases from V and 3 bases from J; bases unmatched to any gene: 14. The CDR3 region has the DNA TGTGCCAGCAGCCCCCTCCCTACGAGCGGGAGGATCTACGAGCAGTACTTC. Its translation: CASSPLPTSGRIYEQYF.

This clonotype was seen more than once but under ten times. This sequence joins TRBV6-2 or TRBV6-3 and TRBJ2-1; D is possibly TRBD1 (6 bases). The V end was cut by 7 bases, the J end by 6 bases, with 13 bases between. The CDR3 totals 13 residues. Germline V lookup: CDR1 MNHEY, CDR2 SVGEGT. CDR3 protein: CASTIQGSNEQFF. CDR3 bases: TGTGCCAGCACCATACAGGGTAGCAATGAGCAGTTCTTC.

The chain uses TRBV4-1 and TRBJ1-2; D unclear. Germline V lookup: CDR1 MGHRA, CDR2 YSYEKL. This CDR3 region has 15 residues. The V end lost 1 base, the J end lost 4 bases, and 13 bases lay between the germline ends. CDR3 nucleotides: TGCGCCAGCAGCCAAGCTCAGACGGGAGCCTATGGCTACACCTTC. Its translation is CASSQAQTGAYGYTF.

This clonotype was recorded a few times. V is TRBV11-2 and J is TRBJ2-1, with TRBD2 identical over 10 bases. The CDR3 length is 20 residues. CDR1 is SGHAT and CDR2 is FQNNGV in the germline V gene. V trimming: 5 bases; J trimming: 0 bases; junction bases outside the gene matches: 16. The DNA for the CDR3 is TGTGCCAGCAGCCCTCTAGTAGCGGGAGGACCCTCAAGCTCCTACAATGAGCAGTTCTTC. It codes for CASSPLVAGGPSSSYNEQFF.

This chain joins TRBV3-1 and TRBJ2-5; D is possibly TRBD1 (5 bases). Germline V gene lookup returns CDR1 LGHDT and CDR2 YNNKEL (reference sequence). V lost 2 bases and J 4 bases, leaving 11 bases between the germline ends. The CDR3 is 14 amino acids. The CDR3 reads CASSQPDRGETQYF. As DNA, the CDR3 is TGTGCCAGCAGCCAACCTGACAGAGGAGAGACCCAGTACTTC.

This clonotype was recorded a few times. The chain carries TRBV5-1 and TRBJ2-1; 7 nucleotides line up with TRBD2. The V segment lost 5 bases and the J segment 4 bases; nucleotides outside the gene matches: 6. The CDR3 is 14 amino acids. Per the germline V gene, CDR1 is SGHRS and CDR2 is YFSETQ. CDR3 sequence reads: CASRGSGPYNEQFF. The CDR3 bases are TGCGCCAGCAGGGGTAGCGGGCCATACAATGAGCAGTTCTTC. The variable domain in full, completed from reference TRBV5-1 and TRBJ2-1, reads KAGVTQTPRYLIKTRGQQVTLSCSPISGHRSVSWYQQTPGQGLQFLFEYFSETQRNKGNFPGRFSGRQFSNSRSEMNVSTLELGDSALYLCASRGSGPYNEQFFGPGTRLTVL.

The rearrangement uses TRBV4-3 and TRBJ1-2, with TRBD1 matching 7 bases. V shed 1 base and J 7 bases; nucleotides not matched to a gene: 9. The germline CDR1 and CDR2 sequences are LGHNA and YSLEER. The CDR3 sequence is 15 residues long. CDR3 amino acids: CASSQGVQGEGGYTF. The CDR3, as DNA: TGCGCCAGCAGCCAAGGAGTTCAGGGGGAAGGTGGCTACACCTTC.

The chain is built from TRBV7-9 and TRBJ2-3; 9 nucleotides line up with TRBD2. J gave up 2 bases and V 2 bases, and 5 bases lay outside the gene matches. This CDR3 has 16 amino acids. Germline CDR1 SEHNR, CDR2 FQNEAQ (reference sequence). CDR3 region: CASSLSRGRATDTQYF. For the CDR3, the DNA is TGTGCCAGCAGCTTATCCCGCGGGAGGGCCACAGATACGCAGTATTTT.

The rearrangement joins TRBV29-1 to TRBJ2-1, with D perhaps matching TRBD1 (6 bases). Germline CDR1 SQVTM, CDR2 ANQGSEA. Trimming stripped 7 bases from V and 3 bases from J, with 13 bases between. The CDR3 extends over 13 amino acids. The CDR3 spells CSGGQMHYNEQFF. CDR3 DNA: TGCAGCGGAGGACAGATGCACTACAATGAGCAGTTCTTC.